This TCR beta chain was identified in a study of T-cell memory formation after mild COVID-19. Overall study results and limits: Day 15 to 85 contractors were CD4/CD8 balanced; later expanders leaned CD4+. Nothing confirmed that second-wave clones peaking on day 37 were specific for SARS-CoV-2. Memory cells collected pre-infection included some clones that later responded, suggesting cross-reactive memory joined.

In the case of this clonotype: Its antigen is not identified.

The CDR3 totals 14 residues. The V gene lost 6 bases and the J gene lost 10 bases, with 16 bases spanning the gap. Using its own MiXCR run on the 5' RACE reads, TCRdb lists one record per CDR3 protein. This table has under 550,000 distinct CDR3 sequences, 18% appearing once. This clonotype was sampled from a man younger than 30 who had mild COVID-19 (a few samples of this study predate the infection). Cell type and time point are not known. Sequenced input: PBMCs or a T cell subset sorted from them (not recorded which). The genes are TRBV12-3 or TRBV12-4 and TRBJ1-6; D possibly corresponds to TRBD1 (6 bases). CDR3 in DNA: TGTGCCAGCAGCCCAGGGGATTTCTCGTCACCCCTCCACTTT. Its protein product is CASSPGDFSSPLHF.